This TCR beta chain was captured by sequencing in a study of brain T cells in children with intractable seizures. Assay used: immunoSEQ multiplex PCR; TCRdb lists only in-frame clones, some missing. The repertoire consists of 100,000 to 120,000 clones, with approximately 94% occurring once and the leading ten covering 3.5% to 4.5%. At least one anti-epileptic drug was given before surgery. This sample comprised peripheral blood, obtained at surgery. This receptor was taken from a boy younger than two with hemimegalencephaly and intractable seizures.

CDR3: CASSLRSTSESSYEQYF. CDR3 sequence (DNA): TGTGCCAGCAGCCTCCGATCTACTAGCGAAAGCTCCTACGAGCAGTACTTC. This chain joins TRBV7-2 and TRBJ2-7; 7 bases match TRBD2. V lost 5 bases to trimming and J lost 0 bases; unmatched junction nucleotides: 13. CDR3 length: 17 amino acids. Germline CDR1 reads SGHTA; CDR2 reads FQGNSA.